Sequencing of this T cell receptor beta chain was carried out in a study of T cells in Graves' hyperthyroidism and ophthalmopathy. Amplification targeted TCR beta CDR3 regions from RNA transcripts. A first-round RT-PCR of the TCR CDR3 used the HTBI primer set. A single record per CDR3 protein comes from TCRdb applying MiXCR to the multiplex PCR reads. The profile shows 150,000 to 200,000 distinct CDR3 sequences, over 15% of them singletons. The CDR3 extends over 14 amino acids. The V end was cut by 0 bases, the J end by 5 bases, with 11 bases between. CDR1 and CDR2 from the germline V gene are SGHDN and FVKESK. The PBMCs studied were ones that came from 10 ml fresh peripheral blood. This clonotype was seen a few times.

The chain links TRBV14 to TRBJ2-7; the D call may be TRBD1 or TRBD2 (6 bases each). This clonotype was sampled from a woman aged 50 to 65 with Graves' hyperthyroidism. Source material: blood. As DNA, the CDR3 is TGTGCCAGCAGCCAAGAAACGGGGGCGAACGAGCAGTACTTC. Its protein is CASSQETGANEQYF.